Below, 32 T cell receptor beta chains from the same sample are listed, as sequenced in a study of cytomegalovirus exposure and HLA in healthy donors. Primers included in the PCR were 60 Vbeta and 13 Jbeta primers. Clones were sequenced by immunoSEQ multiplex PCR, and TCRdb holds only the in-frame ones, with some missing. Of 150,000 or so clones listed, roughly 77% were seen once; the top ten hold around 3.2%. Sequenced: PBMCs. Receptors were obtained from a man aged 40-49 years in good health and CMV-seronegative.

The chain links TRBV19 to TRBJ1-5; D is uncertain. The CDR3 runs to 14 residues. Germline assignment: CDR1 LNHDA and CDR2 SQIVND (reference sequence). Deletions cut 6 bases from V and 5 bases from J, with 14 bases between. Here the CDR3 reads CASRGRSTYQPQHF. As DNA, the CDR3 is TGTGCCAGTAGAGGTAGGAGTACCTATCAGCCCCAGCATTTT.

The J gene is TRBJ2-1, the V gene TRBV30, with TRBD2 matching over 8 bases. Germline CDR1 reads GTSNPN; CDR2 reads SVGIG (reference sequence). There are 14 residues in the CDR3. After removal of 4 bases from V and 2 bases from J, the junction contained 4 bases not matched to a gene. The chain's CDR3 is CAWTGAGAYNEQFF. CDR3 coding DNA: TGTGCCTGGACGGGAGCGGGGGCCTACAATGAGCAGTTCTTC.

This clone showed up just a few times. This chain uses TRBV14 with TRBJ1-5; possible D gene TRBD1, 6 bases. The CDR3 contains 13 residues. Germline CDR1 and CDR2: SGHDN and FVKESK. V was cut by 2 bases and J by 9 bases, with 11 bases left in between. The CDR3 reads CASSQLLQGPQHF. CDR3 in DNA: TGTGCCAGCAGCCAACTTCTACAGGGGCCCCAGCATTTT.

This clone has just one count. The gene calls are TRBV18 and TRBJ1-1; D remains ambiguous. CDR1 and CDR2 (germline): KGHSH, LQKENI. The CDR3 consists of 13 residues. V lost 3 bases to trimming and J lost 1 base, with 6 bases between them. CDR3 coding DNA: TGTGCCAGCTCACCGCGGGAGAACACTGAAGCTTTCTTT. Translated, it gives CASSPRENTEAFF.

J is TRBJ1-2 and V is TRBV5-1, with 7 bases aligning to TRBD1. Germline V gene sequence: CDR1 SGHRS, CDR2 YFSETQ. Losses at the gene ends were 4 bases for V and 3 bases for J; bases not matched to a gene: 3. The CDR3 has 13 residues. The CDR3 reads CASSATGYYGYTF. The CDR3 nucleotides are TGCGCCAGCAGCGCGACAGGGTACTATGGCTACACCTTC.

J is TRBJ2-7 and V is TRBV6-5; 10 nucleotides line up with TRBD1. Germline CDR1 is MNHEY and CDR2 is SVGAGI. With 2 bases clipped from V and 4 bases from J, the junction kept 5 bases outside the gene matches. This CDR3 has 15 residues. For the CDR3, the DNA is TGTGCCAGCAGTTACCTAGGACAGGGGGAATACGAGCAGTACTTC. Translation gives CASSYLGQGEYEQYF.

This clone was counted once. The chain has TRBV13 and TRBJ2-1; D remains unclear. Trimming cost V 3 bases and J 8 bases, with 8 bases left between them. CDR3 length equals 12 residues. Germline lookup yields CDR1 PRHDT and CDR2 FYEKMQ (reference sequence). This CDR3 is CASSFRIHEQFF. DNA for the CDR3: TGTGCCAGCAGCTTCAGAATTCATGAGCAGTTCTTC.

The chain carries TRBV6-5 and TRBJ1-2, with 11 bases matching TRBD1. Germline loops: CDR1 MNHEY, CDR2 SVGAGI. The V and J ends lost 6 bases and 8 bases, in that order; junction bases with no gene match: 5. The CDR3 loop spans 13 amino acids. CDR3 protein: CASSEDRGRGYTF. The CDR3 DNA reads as TGTGCCAGCAGCGAGGACAGGGGGCGCGGCTACACCTTC.

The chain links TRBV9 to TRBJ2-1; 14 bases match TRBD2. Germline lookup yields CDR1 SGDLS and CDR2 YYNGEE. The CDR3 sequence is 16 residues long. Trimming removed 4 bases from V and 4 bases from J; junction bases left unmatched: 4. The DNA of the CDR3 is TGTGCCAGCAGCCTCCGACTAGCGGGGGGGTACAATGAGCAGTTCTTC. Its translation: CASSLRLAGGYNEQFF.

The CDR3 bases are TGTGCCAGCAGCTCCCTCGGACTGGGCGATGAGCAGTTCTTC. As protein: CASSSLGLGDEQFF. The V and J genes are TRBV7-3 and TRBJ2-1, with D perhaps matching TRBD2 (5 bases). Per germline, CDR1 SGHTA and CDR2 FQGTGA. The CDR3 sequence is 14 residues long. Trimming cost V 4 bases and J 8 bases, with 15 bases left between them. The full variable domain, its missing parts supplied by reference TRBV7-3 and TRBJ2-1, is GAGVSQTPSNKVTEKGKYVELRCDPISGHTALYWYRQSLGQGPEFLIYFQGTGAADDSGLPNDRFFAVRPEGSVSTLKIQRTERGDSAVYLCASSSLGLGDEQFFGPGTRLTVL.

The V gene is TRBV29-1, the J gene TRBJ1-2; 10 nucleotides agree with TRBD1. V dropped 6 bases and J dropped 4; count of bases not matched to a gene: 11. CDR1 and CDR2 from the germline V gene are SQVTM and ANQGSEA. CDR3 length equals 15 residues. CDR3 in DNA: TGCAGCGTGGGACAGGGGAATAGTGGGGCCTATGGCTACACCTTC. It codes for CSVGQGNSGAYGYTF.

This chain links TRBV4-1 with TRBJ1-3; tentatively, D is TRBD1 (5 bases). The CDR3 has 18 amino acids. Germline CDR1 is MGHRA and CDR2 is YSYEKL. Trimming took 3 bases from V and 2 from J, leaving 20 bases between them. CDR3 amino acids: CASSQWALGARAGNTIYF. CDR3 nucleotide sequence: TGCGCCAGCAGCCAGTGGGCTCTAGGGGCCCGGGCTGGAAACACCATATATTTT.

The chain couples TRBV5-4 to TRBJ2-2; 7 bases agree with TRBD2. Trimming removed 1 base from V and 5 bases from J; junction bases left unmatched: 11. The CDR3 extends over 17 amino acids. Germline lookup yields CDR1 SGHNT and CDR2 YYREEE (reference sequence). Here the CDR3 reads CASSLLAPREETGELFF. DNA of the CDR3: TGTGCCAGCAGCTTGCTCGCCCCTCGGGAGGAAACCGGGGAGCTGTTTTTT.

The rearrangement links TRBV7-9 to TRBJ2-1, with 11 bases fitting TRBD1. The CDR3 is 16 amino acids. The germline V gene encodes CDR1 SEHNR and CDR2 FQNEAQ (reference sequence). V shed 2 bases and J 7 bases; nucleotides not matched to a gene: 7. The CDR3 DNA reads TGTGCCAGCAGCTTAATGGGGACAGGGGGGAGGAATGAGCAGTTCTTC. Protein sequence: CASSLMGTGGRNEQFF.

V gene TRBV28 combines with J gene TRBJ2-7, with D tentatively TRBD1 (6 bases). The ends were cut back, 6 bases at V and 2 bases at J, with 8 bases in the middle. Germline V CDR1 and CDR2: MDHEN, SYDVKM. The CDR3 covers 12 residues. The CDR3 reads CASRTGPYEQYF. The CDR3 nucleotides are TGTGCCAGCAGGACAGGCCCCTACGAGCAGTACTTC.

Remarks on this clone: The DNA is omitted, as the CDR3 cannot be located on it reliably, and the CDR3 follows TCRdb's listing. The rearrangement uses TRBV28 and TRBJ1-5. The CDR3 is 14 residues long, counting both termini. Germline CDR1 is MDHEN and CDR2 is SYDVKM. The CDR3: CASILGQGGQPQHF.

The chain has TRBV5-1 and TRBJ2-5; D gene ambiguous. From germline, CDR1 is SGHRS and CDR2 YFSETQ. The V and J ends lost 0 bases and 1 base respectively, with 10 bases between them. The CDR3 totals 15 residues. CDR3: CASSLARHGQETQYF. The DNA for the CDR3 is TGCGCCAGCAGCTTGGCCAGGCATGGCCAAGAGACCCAGTACTTC.

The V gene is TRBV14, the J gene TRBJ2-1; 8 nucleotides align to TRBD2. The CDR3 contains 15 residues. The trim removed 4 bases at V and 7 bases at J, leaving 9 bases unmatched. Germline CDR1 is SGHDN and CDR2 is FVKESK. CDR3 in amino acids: CASSPGLAGTNEQFF. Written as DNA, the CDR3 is TGTGCCAGCAGCCCGGGGTTAGCGGGGACTAATGAGCAGTTCTTC. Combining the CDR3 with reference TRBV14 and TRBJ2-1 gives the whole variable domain EAGVTQFPSHSVIEKGQTVTLRCDPISGHDNLYWYRRVMGKEIKFLLHFVKESKQDESGMPNNRFLAERTGGTYSTLKVQPAELEDSGVYFCASSPGLAGTNEQFFGPGTRLTVL.

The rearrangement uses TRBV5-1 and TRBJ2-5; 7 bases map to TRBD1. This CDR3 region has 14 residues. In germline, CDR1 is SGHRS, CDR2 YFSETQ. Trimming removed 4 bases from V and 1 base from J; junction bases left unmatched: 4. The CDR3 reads CASSPRQGQETQYF. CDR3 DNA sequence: TGCGCCAGCAGCCCCCGACAGGGCCAAGAGACCCAGTACTTC.

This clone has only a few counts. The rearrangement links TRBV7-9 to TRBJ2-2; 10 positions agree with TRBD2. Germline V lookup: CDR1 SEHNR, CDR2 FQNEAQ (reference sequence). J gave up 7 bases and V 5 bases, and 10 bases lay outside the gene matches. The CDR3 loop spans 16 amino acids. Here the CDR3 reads CASSPLLAGAGGELFF. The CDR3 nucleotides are TGTGCCAGCAGCCCGCTCCTAGCGGGGGCTGGCGGGGAGCTGTTTTTT.

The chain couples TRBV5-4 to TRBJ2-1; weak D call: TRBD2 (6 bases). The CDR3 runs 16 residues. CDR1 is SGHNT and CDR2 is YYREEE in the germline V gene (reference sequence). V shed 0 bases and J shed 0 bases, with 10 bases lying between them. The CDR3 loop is CASSLDGSHSYNEQFF. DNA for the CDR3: TGTGCCAGCAGCTTGGACGGGAGCCACTCCTACAATGAGCAGTTCTTC.

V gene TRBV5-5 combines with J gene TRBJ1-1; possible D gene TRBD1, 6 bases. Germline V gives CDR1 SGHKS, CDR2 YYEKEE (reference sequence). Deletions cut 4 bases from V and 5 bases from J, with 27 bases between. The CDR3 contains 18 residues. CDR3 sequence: CASSLRTEVYTGQTEAFF. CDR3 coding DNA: TGTGCCAGCAGCCTCAGGACAGAAGTCTACACTGGTCAGACTGAAGCTTTCTTT.

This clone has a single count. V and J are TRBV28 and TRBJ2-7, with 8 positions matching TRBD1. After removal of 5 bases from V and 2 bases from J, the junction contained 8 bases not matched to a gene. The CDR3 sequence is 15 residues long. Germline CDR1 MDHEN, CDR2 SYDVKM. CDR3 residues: CASSLLTGAPYEQYF. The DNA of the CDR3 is TGTGCCAGCAGTCTCCTGACAGGGGCCCCCTACGAGCAGTACTTC.

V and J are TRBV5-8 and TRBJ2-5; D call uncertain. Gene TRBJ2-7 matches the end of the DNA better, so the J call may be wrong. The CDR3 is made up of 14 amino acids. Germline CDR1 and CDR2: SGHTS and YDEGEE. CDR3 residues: CASSLVYIHYEQYF. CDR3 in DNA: TGTGCCAGCAGCTTGGTTTACATTCACTACGAGCAGTACTTC.

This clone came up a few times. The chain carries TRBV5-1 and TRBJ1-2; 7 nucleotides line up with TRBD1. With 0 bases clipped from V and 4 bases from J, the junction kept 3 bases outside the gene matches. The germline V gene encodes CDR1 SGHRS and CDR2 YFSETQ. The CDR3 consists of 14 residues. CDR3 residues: CASSLEGQTYGYTF. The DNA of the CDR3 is TGCGCCAGCAGCTTGGAGGGACAGACCTATGGCTACACCTTC.

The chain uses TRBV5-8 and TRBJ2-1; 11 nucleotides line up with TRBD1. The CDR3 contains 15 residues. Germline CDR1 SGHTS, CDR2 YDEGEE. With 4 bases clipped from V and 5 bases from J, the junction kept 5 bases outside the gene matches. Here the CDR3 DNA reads TGTGCCAGCAGCACCGGGACAGGGGGACACAATGAGCAGTTCTTC. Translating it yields CASSTGTGGHNEQFF.

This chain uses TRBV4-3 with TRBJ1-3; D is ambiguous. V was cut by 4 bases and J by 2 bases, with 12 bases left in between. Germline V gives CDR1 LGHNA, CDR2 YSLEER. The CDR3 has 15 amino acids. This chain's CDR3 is CASSRERGAGNTIYF. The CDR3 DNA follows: TGCGCCAGCAGCCGTGAACGGGGTGCTGGAAACACCATATATTTT.

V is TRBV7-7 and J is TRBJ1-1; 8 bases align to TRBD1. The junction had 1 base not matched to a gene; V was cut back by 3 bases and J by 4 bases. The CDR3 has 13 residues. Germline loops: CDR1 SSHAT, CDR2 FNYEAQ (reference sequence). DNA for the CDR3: TGTGCCAGCAGCTTGGACAGGGCCACTGAAGCTTTCTTT. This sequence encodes CASSLDRATEAFF.

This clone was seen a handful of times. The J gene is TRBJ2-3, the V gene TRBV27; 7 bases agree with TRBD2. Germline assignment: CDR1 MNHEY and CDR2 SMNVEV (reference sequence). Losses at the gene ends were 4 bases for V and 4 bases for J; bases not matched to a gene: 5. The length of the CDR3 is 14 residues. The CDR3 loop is CASSWQLAADTQYF. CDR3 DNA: TGTGCCAGCAGTTGGCAGCTAGCGGCAGATACGCAGTATTTT.

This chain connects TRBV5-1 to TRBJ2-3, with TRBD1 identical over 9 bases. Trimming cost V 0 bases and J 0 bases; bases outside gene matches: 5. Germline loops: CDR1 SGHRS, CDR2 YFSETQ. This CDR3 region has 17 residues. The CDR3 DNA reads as TGCGCCAGCAGCTTGGGTCCGGACAGGGGTAGCACAGATACGCAGTATTTT. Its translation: CASSLGPDRGSTDTQYF.

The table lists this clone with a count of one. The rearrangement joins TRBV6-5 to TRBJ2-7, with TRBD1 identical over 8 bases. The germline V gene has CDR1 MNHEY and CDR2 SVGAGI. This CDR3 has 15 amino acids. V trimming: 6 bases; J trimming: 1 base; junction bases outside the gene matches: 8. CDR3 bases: TGTGCCAGCAGCTCAGGGGGCTTCAATTCCTACGAGCAGTACTTC. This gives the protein CASSSGGFNSYEQYF.

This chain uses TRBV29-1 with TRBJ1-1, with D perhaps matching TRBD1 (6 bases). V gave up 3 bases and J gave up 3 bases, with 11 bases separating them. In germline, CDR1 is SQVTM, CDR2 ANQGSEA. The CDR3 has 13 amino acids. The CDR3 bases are TGCAGCGTTGATCAGGGGCCAGACACTGAAGCTTTCTTT. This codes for CSVDQGPDTEAFF.